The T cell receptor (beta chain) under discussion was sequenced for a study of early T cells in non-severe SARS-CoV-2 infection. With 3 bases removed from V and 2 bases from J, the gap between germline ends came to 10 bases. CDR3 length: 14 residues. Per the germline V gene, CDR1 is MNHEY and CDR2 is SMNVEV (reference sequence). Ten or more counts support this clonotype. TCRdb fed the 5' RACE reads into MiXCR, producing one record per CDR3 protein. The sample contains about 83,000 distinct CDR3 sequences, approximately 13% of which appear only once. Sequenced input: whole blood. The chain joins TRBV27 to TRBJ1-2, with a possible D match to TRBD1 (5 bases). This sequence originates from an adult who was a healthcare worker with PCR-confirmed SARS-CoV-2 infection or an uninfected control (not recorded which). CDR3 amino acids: CASSFRDGNYGYTF. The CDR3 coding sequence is TGTGCCAGCAGTTTCCGGGACGGAAACTATGGCTACACCTTC.